The source of this T cell receptor (beta chain) is a study of CD8 T cells in Susac syndrome. RNA was extracted with the RNeasy kit, and a quantity of roughly 0.5 to 1 ug was reverse transcribed using random hexamers. Amplification of TCR beta CDR3 spanned 54 Vbeta and 13 Jbeta via immunoSEQ multiplex PCR. One entry per CDR3 protein, called by TCRdb with MiXCR from the immunoSEQ multiplex PCR reads. The sample shows about 120,000 distinct CDR3 sequences, 90% to 95% of them seen only once. Sequencing of TCR beta covered CD8+ and CD4+ T cells obtained from blood. Control patients had untreated stable or active relapsing-remitting multiple sclerosis by revised McDonald criteria. Trimming removed 7 bases from V and 5 bases from J; junction bases left unmatched: 4. The CDR3 runs 12 residues.

The specimen was CD4+ T cells from PBMCs. This clonotype was sampled from a human donor with multiple sclerosis. V and J are TRBV12-3 or TRBV12-4 and TRBJ1-1, with 7 nucleotides matching TRBD1. The CDR3 nucleotides read TGTGCCAGCACCCAGGGGGAAACTGAAGCTTTCTTT. It yields the protein CASTQGETEAFF.